This entry features one T cell receptor beta chain sequence. Its antigen is undetermined. Clones were read by immunoSEQ multiplex PCR, and TCRdb kept only the in-frame ones, dropping some. The table has 250,000 to 300,000 clones, 80% to 90% seen once; the top ten hold more than 0.8%. The data were taken from a study of cytomegalovirus exposure and HLA in healthy donors. Across the whole study: A subsequent analysis stated that the 100 to 150 validation repertoires were run on the same platform as the 600 to 750 first-cohort repertoires.

Regarding the study as a whole: According to a subsequent analysis, TCR clusters from the first cohort were inclined to appear together in the 120 validation repertoires.

The sample was PBMCs. This sequence was found in a young woman in good health and CMV-seronegative.

The CDR3 DNA is TGTGCCAGCAGTGACTCAGCGGGCTCCTACGAGCAGTACTTC. Its translation: CASSDSAGSYEQYF. V usage is TRBV2 and J usage is TRBJ2-7; D is possibly TRBD2 (6 bases). This CDR3 has 14 amino acids. V lost 3 bases to trimming and J lost 0 bases, with 9 bases between them. Germline V gene data show CDR1 as SNHLY and CDR2 as FYNNEI. Full variable domain (outside the CDR3, taken from reference TRBV2 and TRBJ2-7): EPEVTQTPSHQVTQMGQEVILRCVPISNHLYFYWYRQILGQKVEFLVSFYNNEISEKSEIFDDQFSVERPDGSNFTLKIRSTKLEDSAMYFCASSDSAGSYEQYFGPGTRLTVT.